The clone carrying this T cell receptor (beta chain) appeared once. This may stem from a read error, because a much larger clone lies one nucleotide away. The data stem from a study of blood T cell repertoires in COVID-19. The CDR3 is 13 residues long. V was clipped by 0 bases and J by 1 base, with 4 bases between them. CDR1 is SEHNR, CDR2 FQNEAQ, per germline (reference sequence). Per the original data handling: Estimation of nucleated cell counts was performed using reference gene primer amplification. Sequenced by immunoSEQ multiplex PCR; TCRdb stores in-frame clones only, minus some. Clone size and V and J calls were adopted from that table, with D and trimming inferred from the DNA. The sample contains roughly 500,000 clones, around 85% of which appear only once.

Sequencing was carried out using peripheral blood. The rearrangement uses TRBV7-9 and TRBJ2-7; D gene ambiguous. This sequence was found in a human donor in a cohort sampled during active COVID-19. CDR3 sequence: CASSLATSYEQYF. CDR3 nucleotides: TGTGCCAGCAGCTTAGCCACATCCTACGAGCAGTACTTC. Using reference TRBV7-9 and TRBJ2-7 for the parts outside the CDR3, the full variable domain is DTGVSQNPRHKITKRGQNVTFRCDPISEHNRLYWYRQTLGQGPEFLTYFQNEAQLEKSRLLSDRFSAERPKGSFSTLEIQRTEQGDSAMYLCASSLATSYEQYFGPGTRLTVT.